These T cell receptor beta chains were read from a single sample in a study of cytotoxic CD8 clonotypes in ibrutinib-treated CLL. Data came from immunoSEQ multiplex PCR; TCRdb stores just in-frame clones and leaves some out. The sample records more than 200,000 clones, less than 75% being singletons. Sequences were derived from PBMCs, sampled after 24 months of ibrutinib treatment. The receptor set was obtained from a human donor with chronic lymphocytic leukemia. Each CDR3 is given with its conserved first and last residue. D genes are given only for firm matches. Clone size is given for some rows only: seen once, a few or many times, or a class if the clone is expanded.

>TRBV18|TRBJ2-5|.|.
TGTGCCAGCTCAAATGACCTCGGAGAGACCCAGTACTTC
CASSNDLGETQYF
>TRBV5-8|TRBJ2-1|.|.
TGTGCCAGCACCAACTACCCGAGGGAAAACGATGAGCAGTTCTTC
CASTNYPRENDEQFF
>TRBV29-1|TRBJ2-3|.|few
TGCAGCGTTGAACAAGATACGCAGTATTTT
CSVEQDTQYF
>TRBV12-2|TRBJ2-2|.|few
TGTGCAAGTCGCTTACCCAGGGACATCAACGGGGAGCTGTTTTTT
CASRLPRDINGELFF
>TRBV7-7|TRBJ2-5|.|.
TGTGCTAGCAGCTTTGGGATTCTAGAGACCCAGTACTTC
CASSFGILETQYF
>TRBV7-2|TRBJ2-1|.|.
TGTGCCAGCAGCTTTGGTAGCACCGATGAGCAGTTCTTC
CASSFGSTDEQFF
>TRBV18|TRBJ2-7|.|.
TGTGCCAGCTCACCGGCCCAATACGAGCAGTACTTC
CASSPAQYEQYF
>TRBV5-4|TRBJ2-3|TRBD2|.
TGTGCCAGCAGCTTGGCCACGACTAGCGGTAGCACAGATACGCAGTATTTT
CASSLATTSGSTDTQYF
>TRBV5-1|TRBJ2-7|.|.
TGCGCCAGCAGCTTGCCGGGGGACGAGCAGTACTTC
CASSLPGDEQYF
>TRBV6-5|TRBJ2-4|.|few
TGTGCCAGCAGTCCTTTGGAGCTAGCCAAAAACATTCAGTACTTC
CASSPLELAKNIQYF
>TRBV5-1|TRBJ2-1|.|.
TGCGCCAGCAGCTTGGCCCCAAGCGGCTCCTACAATGAGCAGTTCTTC
CASSLAPSGSYNEQFF
>TRBV7-2|TRBJ2-3|TRBD2|.
TGTGCCAGCAGCCCCGAGGCGACTAGCGGGGAAAATACGCAGTATTTT
CASSPEATSGENTQYF
>TRBV27|TRBJ2-3|TRBD2|.
TGTGCCAGCAGTTTGGTTAGCGGGAGCTATACAGATACGCAGTATTTT
CASSLVSGSYTDTQYF
>TRBV19|TRBJ1-5|TRBD1|.
TGTGCCAGTAGTCAGGGGGGGGTAAATCAGCCCCAGCATTTT
CASSQGGVNQPQHF
>TRBV4-1|TRBJ2-7|TRBD1|.
TGCGCCAGCAGCGAGGGGGCCCTACGGGATCGCTCCTACGAGCAGTACTTC
CASSEGALRDRSYEQYF
>TRBV9|TRBJ2-3|.|.
TGTGCCAGCAGCGTACGGGCTACCACAGATACGCAGTATTTT
CASSVRATTDTQYF
>TRBV30|TRBJ1-2|.|.
TGTGCCTGGACTATGCGTGACTATGGCTACACCTTC
CAWTMRDYGYTF
>TRBV5-1|TRBJ2-1|TRBD2|.
TGCGCCAGCAGCTTGGACGGGAGGGCCGGGGGCGATGAGCAGTTCTTC
CASSLDGRAGGDEQFF
>TRBV4-1|TRBJ2-3|.|.
TGCGCCAGCAGCCAAGGCCGGGACCCCAAAGATACGCAGTATTTT
CASSQGRDPKDTQYF
>TRBV10-3|TRBJ2-7|TRBD1|.
TGTGCCATCAAGGACAGGCGATCCCACGAGCAGTACTTC
CAIKDRRSHEQYF
>TRBV9|TRBJ2-7|TRBD2|.
TGTGCCAGCAGCCCGGGACTAGCGGGAGTCTGGTACGAGCAGTACTTC
CASSPGLAGVWYEQYF
>TRBV6-5|TRBJ2-5|.|.
TGTGCCAGCAGTCACCCACCCCCGGAAGAGACCCAGTACTTC
CASSHPPPEETQYF
>TRBV30|TRBJ2-6|TRBD2|.
TGTGCCTGGAGTGTACCGGGGGGGCCCCCTGGGGCCAACGTCCTGACTTTC
CAWSVPGGPPGANVLTF
>TRBV5-6|TRBJ2-7|.|.
TGTGCCAGCAGCCTCTGGTCGGAGAGAAGGGAGCAGTACTTC
CASSLWSERREQYF
>TRBV11-2|TRBJ2-6|TRBD1|.
TGTGCCAGCAGCTGGGGGGTGGGACAGGGCGCTGGGGCCAACGTCCTGACTTTC
CASSWGVGQGAGANVLTF
>TRBV30|TRBJ1-5|.|.
TGTGCCTGGAGACGATCCAGATCAGGCTATCAGCCCCAGCATTTT
CAWRRSRSGYQPQHF
>TRBV7-9|TRBJ1-2|TRBD1|few
TGTGCCAGCACCGAGGGACAGGACTATGGCTACACCTTC
CASTEGQDYGYTF
>TRBV2|TRBJ2-3|TRBD2|.
TGTGCCACCCGGTTTAGCGGGAACGCAGATACGCAGTATTTT
CATRFSGNADTQYF
>TRBV10-3|TRBJ2-7|TRBD2|few
TGTGCCATCAGTCCAAGGACTAGCGGTTCCTACGAGCAGTACTTC
CAISPRTSGSYEQYF
>TRBV18|TRBJ2-3|.|.
TGTGCCAGCTCACCCCTAGGTCAAGGGACGGATACGCAGTATTTT
CASSPLGQGTDTQYF
>TRBV7-2|TRBJ2-7|.|.
TGTGCCAGCAGCTATCTAGCGAACGAGCAGTACTTC
CASSYLANEQYF
>TRBV5-4|TRBJ2-7|.|.
TGTGCCAGCAGCCCCCCCGAGCAAACGTCCGACGAGCAGTACTTC
CASSPPEQTSDEQYF
>TRBV30|TRBJ1-5|.|few
TGTGCCTGGAGTGTGGCGTCGAGCAATCAGCCCCAGCATTTT
CAWSVASSNQPQHF
>TRBV27|TRBJ1-2|.|few
TGTGCCAGCAGCCGAGCGGGCCACGCCGACTATGGCTACACCTTC
CASSRAGHADYGYTF
>TRBV27|TRBJ1-2|TRBD1|many
TGTGCCAGCAGTCAGGACAGGGCCCAGGTCGGCTACACCTTC
CASSQDRAQVGYTF
>TRBV9|TRBJ2-3|.|.
TGTGCCAGCAGCGGTGTCAGACAGTCCCCGAGGGGAGATACGCAGTATTTT
CASSGVRQSPRGDTQYF
>TRBV2|TRBJ2-1|TRBD2|.
TGTGCCAGCACCCTAGCGGAGTACAATGAGCAGTTCTTC
CASTLAEYNEQFF
>TRBV4-3|TRBJ2-1|TRBD1|.
TGCGCCAGCAGCCAACGAACCGGGACAGACAATGAGCAGTTCTTC
CASSQRTGTDNEQFF
>TRBV19|TRBJ2-2|.|.
TGTGCCAGTAGCCGCCTCGGGCGGGAAAGTCCCGGGGAGCTGTTTTTT
CASSRLGRESPGELFF
>TRBV27|TRBJ1-4|.|.
TGTGCCAGCAGTTTATTCTTTTACGGGACATCCAATGAAAAACTGTTTTTT
CASSLFFYGTSNEKLFF
>TRBV7-8|TRBJ2-7|TRBD1|.
TGTGCCAGCATATTCAGGGCAGGGGGCCACGAGCAGTACTTC
CASIFRAGGHEQYF
>TRBV19|TRBJ2-7|TRBD2|.
TGTGCCAGTAGTTCCCGGACTAGCGGGAGTTTAAATAACGAGCAGTACTTC
CASSSRTSGSLNNEQYF
>TRBV15|TRBJ2-1|TRBD2|.
TGTGCCACCAGCACTAGCGGACTAGCGGGAGCTAATGAGCAGTTCTTC
CATSTSGLAGANEQFF
>TRBV28|TRBJ2-3|.|.
TGTGCCAGCAACCAGGGTAGCGCAGATACGCAGTATTTT
CASNQGSADTQYF
>TRBV7-9|TRBJ2-7|TRBD1|few
TGTGCCAGCAGCGGCGGACAGGGTGTCAACGAGCAGTACTTC
CASSGGQGVNEQYF
>TRBV12-5|TRBJ1-4|.|once
TGTGCTAGTGGTTTGGCAGCAGGGAACGAAAAACTGTTTTTT
CASGLAAGNEKLFF
>TRBV6-5|TRBJ1-1|.|.
TGTGCCAGCAGTAGGAAAGGGGAGGCCACTGAAGCTTTCTTT
CASSRKGEATEAFF
>TRBV30|TRBJ2-3|TRBD2|.
TGTGCCTGGACTAGCGGGAGTCAAGATACGCAGTATTTT
CAWTSGSQDTQYF
>TRBV27|TRBJ2-1|TRBD2|.
TGTGCCAGCAGTCTTCAGCGGGATAAATACAATGAGCAGTTCTTC
CASSLQRDKYNEQFF
>TRBV6-4|TRBJ2-1|.|.
TGTGCCAGCAGCGCTAGCGGAAAGGGGGGAGGAGAGCAGTTCTTC
CASSASGKGGGEQFF
>TRBV29-1|TRBJ1-2|TRBD1|.
TGCAGCGCTGGGGGGACAGGAGGTGGCTACACCTTC
CSAGGTGGGYTF
>TRBV20-1|TRBJ2-3|.|few
TGCAGTGCTAGACGTTCAGATACGCAGTATTTT
CSARRSDTQYF
>TRBV6-6|TRBJ1-1|.|.
TGTGCCAGCATCCAAAGGGAGAACACTGAAGCTTTCTTT
CASIQRENTEAFF
>TRBV30|TRBJ2-3|.|.
TGTGCCTGGAGTGTACTGCAGGGATACACAGATACGCAGTATTTT
CAWSVLQGYTDTQYF